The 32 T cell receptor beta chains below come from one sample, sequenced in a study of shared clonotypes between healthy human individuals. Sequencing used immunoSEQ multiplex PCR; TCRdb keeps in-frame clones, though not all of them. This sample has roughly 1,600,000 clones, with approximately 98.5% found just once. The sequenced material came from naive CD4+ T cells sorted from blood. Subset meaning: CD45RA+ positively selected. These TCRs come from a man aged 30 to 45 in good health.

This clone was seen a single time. The CDR3 DNA follows: TGTGCCAGCAGCTTGATCAGGGGGCGTATCACTGAAGCTTTCTTT. It is translated as CASSLIRGRITEAFF. The chain links TRBV11-2 to TRBJ1-1; TRBD1 aligns across 8 bases. With V trimmed by 3 bases and J by 4 bases, 7 bases remained unmatched. Germline V gene lookup returns CDR1 SGHAT and CDR2 FQNNGV. This CDR3 is 15 amino acids long.

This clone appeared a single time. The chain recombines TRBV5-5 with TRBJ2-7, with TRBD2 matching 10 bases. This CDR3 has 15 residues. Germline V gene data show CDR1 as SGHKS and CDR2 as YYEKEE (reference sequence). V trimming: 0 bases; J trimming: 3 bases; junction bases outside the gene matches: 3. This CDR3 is CASSLELAGNYEQYF. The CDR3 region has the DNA TGTGCCAGCAGCTTGGAACTAGCGGGGAACTACGAGCAGTACTTC.

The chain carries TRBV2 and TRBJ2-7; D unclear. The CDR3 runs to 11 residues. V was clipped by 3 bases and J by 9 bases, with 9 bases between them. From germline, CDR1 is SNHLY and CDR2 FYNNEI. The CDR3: CASSEGIRQYF. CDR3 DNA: TGTGCCAGCAGTGAGGGGATTAGGCAGTACTTC.

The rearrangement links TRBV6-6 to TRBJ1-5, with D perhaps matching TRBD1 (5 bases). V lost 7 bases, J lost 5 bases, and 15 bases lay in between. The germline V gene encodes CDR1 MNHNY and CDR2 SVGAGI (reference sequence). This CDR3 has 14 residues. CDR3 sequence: CASTKVQGHQPQHF. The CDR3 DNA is TGTGCCAGCACCAAGGTCCAGGGCCATCAGCCCCAGCATTTT.

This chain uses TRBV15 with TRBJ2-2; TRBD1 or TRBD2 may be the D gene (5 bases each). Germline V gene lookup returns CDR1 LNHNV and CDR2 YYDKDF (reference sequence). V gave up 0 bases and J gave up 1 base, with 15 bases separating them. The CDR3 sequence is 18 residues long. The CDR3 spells CATSRDPTGTVNTGELFF. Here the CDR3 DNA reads TGTGCCACCAGCAGAGATCCGACCGGGACCGTGAACACCGGGGAGCTGTTTTTT. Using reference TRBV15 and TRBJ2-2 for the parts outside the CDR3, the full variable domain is DAMVIQNPRYQVTQFGKPVTLSCSQTLNHNVMYWYQQKSSQAPKLLFHYYDKDFNNEADTPDNFQSRRPNTSFCFLDIRSPGLGDTAMYLCATSRDPTGTVNTGELFFGEGSRLTVL.

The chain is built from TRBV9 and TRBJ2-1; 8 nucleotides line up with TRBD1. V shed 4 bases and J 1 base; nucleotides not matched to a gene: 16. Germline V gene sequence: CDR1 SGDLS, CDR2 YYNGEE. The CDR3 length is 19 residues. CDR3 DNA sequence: TGTGCCAGCAGCCCGTGGACAGGGAGGAGCCCTACATCCTACAATGAGCAGTTCTTC. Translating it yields CASSPWTGRSPTSYNEQFF.

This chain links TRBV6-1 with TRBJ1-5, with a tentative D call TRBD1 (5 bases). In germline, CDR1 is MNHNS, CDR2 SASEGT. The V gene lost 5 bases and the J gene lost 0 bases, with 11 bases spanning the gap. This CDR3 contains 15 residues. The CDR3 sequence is CASSFWGFSNQPQHF. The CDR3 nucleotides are TGTGCCAGCAGTTTCTGGGGCTTTAGCAATCAGCCCCAGCATTTT.

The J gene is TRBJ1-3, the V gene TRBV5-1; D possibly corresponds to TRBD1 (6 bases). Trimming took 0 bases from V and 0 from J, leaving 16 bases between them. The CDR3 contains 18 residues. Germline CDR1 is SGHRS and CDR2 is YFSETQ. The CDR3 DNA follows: TGCGCCAGCAGCTTGGGGCAGCTATCAGGGGTCTCTGGAAACACCATATATTTT. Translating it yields CASSLGQLSGVSGNTIYF. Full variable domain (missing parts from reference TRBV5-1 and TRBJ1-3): KAGVTQTPRYLIKTRGQQVTLSCSPISGHRSVSWYQQTPGQGLQFLFEYFSETQRNKGNFPGRFSGRQFSNSRSEMNVSTLELGDSALYLCASSLGQLSGVSGNTIYFGEGSWLTVV.

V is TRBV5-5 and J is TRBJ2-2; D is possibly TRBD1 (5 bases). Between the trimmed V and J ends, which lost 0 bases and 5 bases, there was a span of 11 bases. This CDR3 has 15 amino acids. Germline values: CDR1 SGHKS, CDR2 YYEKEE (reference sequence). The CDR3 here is CASSLELGVTGELFF. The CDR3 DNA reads TGTGCCAGCAGCTTGGAGCTAGGGGTAACCGGGGAGCTGTTTTTT. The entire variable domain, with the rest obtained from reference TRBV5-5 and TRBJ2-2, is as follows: DAGVTQSPTHLIKTRGQQVTLRCSPISGHKSVSWYQQVLGQGPQFIFQYYEKEERGRGNFPDRFSARQFPNYSSELNVNALLLGDSALYLCASSLELGVTGELFFGEGSRLTVL.

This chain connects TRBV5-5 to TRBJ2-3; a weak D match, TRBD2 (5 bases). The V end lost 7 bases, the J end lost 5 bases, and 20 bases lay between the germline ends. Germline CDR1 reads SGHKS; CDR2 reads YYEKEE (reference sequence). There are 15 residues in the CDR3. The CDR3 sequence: CASAPGGQVIDTQYF. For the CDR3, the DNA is TGTGCCAGCGCCCCCGGCGGGCAGGTTATAGATACGCAGTATTTT.

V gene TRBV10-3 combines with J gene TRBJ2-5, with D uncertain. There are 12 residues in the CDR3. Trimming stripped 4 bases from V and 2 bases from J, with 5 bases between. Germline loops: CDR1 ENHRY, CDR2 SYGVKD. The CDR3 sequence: CAISVAQETQYF. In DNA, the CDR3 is TGTGCCATCAGTGTCGCTCAAGAGACCCAGTACTTC.

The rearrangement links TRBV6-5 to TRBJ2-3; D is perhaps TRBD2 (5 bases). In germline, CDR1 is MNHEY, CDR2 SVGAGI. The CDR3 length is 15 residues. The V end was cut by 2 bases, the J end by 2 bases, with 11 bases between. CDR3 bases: TGTGCCAGCAGTTACGCAGCGGAGCTCACAGATACGCAGTATTTT. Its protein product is CASSYAAELTDTQYF.

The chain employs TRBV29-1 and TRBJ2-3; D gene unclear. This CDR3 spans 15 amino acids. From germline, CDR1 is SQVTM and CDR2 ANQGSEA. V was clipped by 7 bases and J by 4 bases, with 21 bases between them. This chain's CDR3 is CSALRKPASADTQYF. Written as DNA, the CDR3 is TGCAGCGCTCTACGAAAGCCCGCCAGCGCAGATACGCAGTATTTT.

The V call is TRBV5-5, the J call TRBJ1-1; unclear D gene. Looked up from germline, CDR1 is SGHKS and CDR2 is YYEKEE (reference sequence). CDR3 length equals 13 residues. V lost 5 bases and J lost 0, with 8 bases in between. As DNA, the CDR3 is TGTGCCAGCAGTCTAAATATGAACACTGAAGCTTTCTTT. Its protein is CASSLNMNTEAFF.

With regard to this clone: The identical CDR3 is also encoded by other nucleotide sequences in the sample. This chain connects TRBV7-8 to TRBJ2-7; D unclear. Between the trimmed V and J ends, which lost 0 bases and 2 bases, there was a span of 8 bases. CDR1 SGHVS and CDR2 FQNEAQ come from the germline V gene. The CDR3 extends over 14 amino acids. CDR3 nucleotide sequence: TGTGCCAGCAGCTTAGCCCCAGGTCCCTACGAGCAGTACTTC. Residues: CASSLAPGPYEQYF.

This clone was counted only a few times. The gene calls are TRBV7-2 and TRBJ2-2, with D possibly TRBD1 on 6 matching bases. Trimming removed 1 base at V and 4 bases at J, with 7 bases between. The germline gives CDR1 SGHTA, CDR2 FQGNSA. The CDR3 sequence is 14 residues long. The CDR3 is CASSLDRVTGELFF. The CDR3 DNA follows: TGTGCCAGCAGCTTAGACAGGGTCACCGGGGAGCTGTTTTTT.

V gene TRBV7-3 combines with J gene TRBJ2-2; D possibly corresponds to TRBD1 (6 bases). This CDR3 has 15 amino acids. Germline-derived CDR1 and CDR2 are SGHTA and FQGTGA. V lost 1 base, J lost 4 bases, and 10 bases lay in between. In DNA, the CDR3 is TGTGCCAGCAGCTTAATGGGACACACCACCGGGGAGCTGTTTTTT. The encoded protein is CASSLMGHTTGELFF.

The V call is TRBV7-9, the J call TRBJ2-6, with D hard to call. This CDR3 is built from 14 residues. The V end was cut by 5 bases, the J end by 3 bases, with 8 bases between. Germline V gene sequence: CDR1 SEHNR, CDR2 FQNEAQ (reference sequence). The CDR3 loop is CASSPRYGANVLTF. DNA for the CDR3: TGTGCCAGCAGCCCCCGATATGGGGCCAACGTCCTGACTTTC.

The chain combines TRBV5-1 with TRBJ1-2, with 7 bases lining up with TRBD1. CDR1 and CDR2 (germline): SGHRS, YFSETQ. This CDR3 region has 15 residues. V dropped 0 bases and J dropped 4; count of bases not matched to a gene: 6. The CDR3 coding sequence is TGCGCCAGCAGCTTGGATTCCGGACAGGTCTATGGCTACACCTTC. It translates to CASSLDSGQVYGYTF.

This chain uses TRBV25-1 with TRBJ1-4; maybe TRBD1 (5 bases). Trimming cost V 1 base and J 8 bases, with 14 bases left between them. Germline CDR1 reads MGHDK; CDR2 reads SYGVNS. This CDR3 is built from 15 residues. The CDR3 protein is CASSELTFAGEKLFF. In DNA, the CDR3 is TGTGCCAGCAGTGAATTAACATTTGCAGGGGAAAAACTGTTTTTT.

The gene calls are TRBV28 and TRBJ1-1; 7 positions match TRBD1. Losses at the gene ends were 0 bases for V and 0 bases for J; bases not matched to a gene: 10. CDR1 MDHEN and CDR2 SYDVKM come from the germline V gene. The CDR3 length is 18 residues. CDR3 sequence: CASSLWATGFRMNTEAFF. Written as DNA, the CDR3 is TGTGCCAGCAGTTTATGGGCGACAGGGTTTCGGATGAACACTGAAGCTTTCTTT.

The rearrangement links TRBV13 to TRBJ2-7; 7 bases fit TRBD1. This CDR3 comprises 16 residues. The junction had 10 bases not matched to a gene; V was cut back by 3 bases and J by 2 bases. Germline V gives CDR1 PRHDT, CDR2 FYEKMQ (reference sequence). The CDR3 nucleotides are TGTGCCAGCAGCTTGTACAGGGGAAGGCTACCCTACGAGCAGTACTTC. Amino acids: CASSLYRGRLPYEQYF.

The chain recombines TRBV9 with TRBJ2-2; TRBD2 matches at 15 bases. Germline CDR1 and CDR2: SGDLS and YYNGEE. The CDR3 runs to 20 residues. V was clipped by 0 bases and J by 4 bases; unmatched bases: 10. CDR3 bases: TGTGCCAGCAGCGTAGGATTGGGACTAGCGGGAGGAGCGGGCACCGGGGAGCTGTTTTTT. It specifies CASSVGLGLAGGAGTGELFF.

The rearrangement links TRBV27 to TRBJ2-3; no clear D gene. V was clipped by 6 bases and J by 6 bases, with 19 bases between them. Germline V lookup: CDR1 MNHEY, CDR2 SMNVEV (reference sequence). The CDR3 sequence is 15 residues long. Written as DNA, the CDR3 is TGTGCCAGCAGCTGGTTTCGGGCTTCTACCGATACGCAGTATTTT. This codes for CASSWFRASTDTQYF.

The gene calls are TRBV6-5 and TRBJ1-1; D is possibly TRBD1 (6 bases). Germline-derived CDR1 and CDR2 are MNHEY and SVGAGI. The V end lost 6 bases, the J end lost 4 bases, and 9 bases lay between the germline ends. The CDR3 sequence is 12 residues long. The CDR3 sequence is CASRGAGTEAFF. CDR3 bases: TGTGCCAGCAGGGGGGCGGGCACTGAAGCTTTCTTT.

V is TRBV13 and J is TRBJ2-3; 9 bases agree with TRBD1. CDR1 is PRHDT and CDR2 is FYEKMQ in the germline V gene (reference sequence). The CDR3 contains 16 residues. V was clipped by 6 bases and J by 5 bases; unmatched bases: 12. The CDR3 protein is CASSVRDRVNLDTQYF. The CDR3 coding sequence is TGTGCCAGCAGTGTCCGGGACAGGGTTAATCTAGATACGCAGTATTTT.

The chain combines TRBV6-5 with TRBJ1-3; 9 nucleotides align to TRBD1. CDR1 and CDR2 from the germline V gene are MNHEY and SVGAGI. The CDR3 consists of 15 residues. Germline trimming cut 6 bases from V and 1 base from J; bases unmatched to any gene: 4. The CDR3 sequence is CASRDRGGSGNTIYF. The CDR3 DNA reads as TGTGCCAGCAGGGACAGGGGTGGTTCTGGAAACACCATATATTTT.

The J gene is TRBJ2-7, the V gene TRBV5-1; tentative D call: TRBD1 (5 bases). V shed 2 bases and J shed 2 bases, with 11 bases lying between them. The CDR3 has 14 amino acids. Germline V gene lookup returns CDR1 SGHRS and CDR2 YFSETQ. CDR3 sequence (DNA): TGCGCCAGCAGCTTTGGGGCAGTGGCCTACGAGCAGTACTTC. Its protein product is CASSFGAVAYEQYF.

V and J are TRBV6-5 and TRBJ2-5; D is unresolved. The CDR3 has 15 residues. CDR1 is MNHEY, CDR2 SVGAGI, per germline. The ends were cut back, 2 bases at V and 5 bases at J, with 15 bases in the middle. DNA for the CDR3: TGTGCCAGCAGTTACGCCTGGGGTTTACATGAGACCCAGTACTTC. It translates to CASSYAWGLHETQYF.

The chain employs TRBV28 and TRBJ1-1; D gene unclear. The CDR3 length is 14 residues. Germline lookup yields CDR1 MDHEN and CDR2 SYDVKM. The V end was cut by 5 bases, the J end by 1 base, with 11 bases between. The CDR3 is CASSPYRPNTEAFF. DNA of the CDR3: TGTGCCAGCAGTCCTTACAGACCGAACACTGAAGCTTTCTTT.

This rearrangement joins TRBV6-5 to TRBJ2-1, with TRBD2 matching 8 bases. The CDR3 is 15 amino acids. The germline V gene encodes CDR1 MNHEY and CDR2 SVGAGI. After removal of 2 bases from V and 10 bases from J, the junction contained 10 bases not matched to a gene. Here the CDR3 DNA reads TGTGCCAGCAGTTACCTAAGCGGGAGTAAGAGGGAGCAGTTCTTC. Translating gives CASSYLSGSKREQFF.

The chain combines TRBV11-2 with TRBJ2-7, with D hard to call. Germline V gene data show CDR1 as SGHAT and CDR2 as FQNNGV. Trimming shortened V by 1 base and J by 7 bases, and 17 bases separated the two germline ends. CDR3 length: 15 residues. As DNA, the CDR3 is TGTGCCAGCAGCTTAGGAAGTAGGGCCCCTCAGGAGCAGTACTTC. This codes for CASSLGSRAPQEQYF.